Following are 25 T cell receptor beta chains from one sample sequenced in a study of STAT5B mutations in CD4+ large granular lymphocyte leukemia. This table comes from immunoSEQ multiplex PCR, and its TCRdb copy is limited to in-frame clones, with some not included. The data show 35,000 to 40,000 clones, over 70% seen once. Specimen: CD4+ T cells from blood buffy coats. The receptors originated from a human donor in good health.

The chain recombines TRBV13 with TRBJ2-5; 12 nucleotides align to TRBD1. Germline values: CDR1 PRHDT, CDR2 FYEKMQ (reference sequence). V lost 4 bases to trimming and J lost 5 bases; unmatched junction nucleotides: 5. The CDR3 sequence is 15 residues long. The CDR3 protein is CASSSGTGGSETQYF. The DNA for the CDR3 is TGTGCCAGCAGCTCCGGGACAGGGGGCTCGGAGACCCAGTACTTC.

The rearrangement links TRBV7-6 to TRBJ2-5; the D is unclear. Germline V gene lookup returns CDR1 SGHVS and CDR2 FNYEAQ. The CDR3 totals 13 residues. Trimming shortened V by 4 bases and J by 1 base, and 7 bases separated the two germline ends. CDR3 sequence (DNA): TGTGCCAGCAGCTCCCTCAGCCAAGAGACCCAGTACTTC. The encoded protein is CASSSLSQETQYF.

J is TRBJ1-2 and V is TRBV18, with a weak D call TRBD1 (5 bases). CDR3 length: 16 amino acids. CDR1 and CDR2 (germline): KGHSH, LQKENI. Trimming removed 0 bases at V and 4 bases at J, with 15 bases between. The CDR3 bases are TGTGCCAGCTCACCACCTGGGGCCGCCGGGAGCTATGGCTACACCTTC. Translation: CASSPPGAAGSYGYTF.

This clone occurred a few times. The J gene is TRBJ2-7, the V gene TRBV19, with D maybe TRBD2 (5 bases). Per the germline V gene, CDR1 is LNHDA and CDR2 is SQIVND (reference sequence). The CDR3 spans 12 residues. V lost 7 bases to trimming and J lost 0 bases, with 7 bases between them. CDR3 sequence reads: CASTGSSYEQYF. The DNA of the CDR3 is TGTGCCAGTACTGGGAGCTCCTACGAGCAGTACTTC.

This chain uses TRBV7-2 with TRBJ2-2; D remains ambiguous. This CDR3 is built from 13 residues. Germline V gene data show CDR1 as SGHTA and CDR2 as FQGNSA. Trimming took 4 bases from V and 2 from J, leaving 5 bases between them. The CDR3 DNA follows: TGTGCCAGCAGCTCACCAAACACCGGGGAGCTGTTTTTT. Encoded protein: CASSSPNTGELFF.

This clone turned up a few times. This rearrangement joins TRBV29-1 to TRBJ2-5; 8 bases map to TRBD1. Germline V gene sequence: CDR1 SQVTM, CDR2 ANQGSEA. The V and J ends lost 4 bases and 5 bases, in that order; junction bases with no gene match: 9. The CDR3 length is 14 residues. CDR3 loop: CSVGRTGGRETQYF. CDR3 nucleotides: TGCAGCGTTGGAAGAACAGGGGGACGGGAGACCCAGTACTTC.

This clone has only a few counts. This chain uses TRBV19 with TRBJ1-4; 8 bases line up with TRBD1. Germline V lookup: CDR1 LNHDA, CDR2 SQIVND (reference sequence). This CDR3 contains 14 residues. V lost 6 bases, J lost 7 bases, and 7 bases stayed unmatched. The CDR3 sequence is CASRDREGSEKLFF. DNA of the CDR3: TGTGCCAGTAGGGACAGGGAGGGGAGTGAAAAACTGTTTTTT. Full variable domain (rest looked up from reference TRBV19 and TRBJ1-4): DGGITQSPKYLFRKEGQNVTLSCEQNLNHDAMYWYRQDPGQGLRLIYYSQIVNDFQKGDIAEGYSVSREKKESFPLTVTSAQKNPTAFYLCASRDREGSEKLFFGSGTQLSVL.

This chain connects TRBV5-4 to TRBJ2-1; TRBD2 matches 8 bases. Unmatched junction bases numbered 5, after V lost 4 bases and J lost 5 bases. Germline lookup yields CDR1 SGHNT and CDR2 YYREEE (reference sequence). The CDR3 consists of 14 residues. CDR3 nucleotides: TGTGCCAGCAGCCGGGGACTAGGGAACAATGAGCAGTTCTTC. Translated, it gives CASSRGLGNNEQFF.

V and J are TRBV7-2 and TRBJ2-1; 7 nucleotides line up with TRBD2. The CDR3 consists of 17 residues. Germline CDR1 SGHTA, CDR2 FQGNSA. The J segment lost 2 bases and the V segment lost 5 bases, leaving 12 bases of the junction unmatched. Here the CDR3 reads CASSPSGRSGAYNEQFF. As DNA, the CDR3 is TGTGCCAGCAGCCCTAGTGGGAGGAGCGGGGCCTACAATGAGCAGTTCTTC.

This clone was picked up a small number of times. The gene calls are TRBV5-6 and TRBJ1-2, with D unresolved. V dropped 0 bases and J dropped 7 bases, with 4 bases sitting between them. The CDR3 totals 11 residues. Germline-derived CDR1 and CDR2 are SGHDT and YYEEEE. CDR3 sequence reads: CASSLGVGYTF. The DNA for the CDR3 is TGTGCCAGCAGCTTGGGGGTTGGCTACACCTTC.

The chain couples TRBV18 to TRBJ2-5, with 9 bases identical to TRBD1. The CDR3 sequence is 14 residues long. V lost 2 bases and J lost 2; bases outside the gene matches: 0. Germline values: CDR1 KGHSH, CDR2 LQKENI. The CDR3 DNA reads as TGTGCCAGCTCACCAGGGACAGGGCAAGAGACCCAGTACTTC. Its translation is CASSPGTGQETQYF.

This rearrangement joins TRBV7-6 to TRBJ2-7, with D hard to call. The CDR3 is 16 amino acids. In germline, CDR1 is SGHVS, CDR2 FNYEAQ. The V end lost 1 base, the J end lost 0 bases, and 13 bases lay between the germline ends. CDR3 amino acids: CASSLVWRCRSYEQYF. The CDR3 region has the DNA TGTGCCAGCAGCTTAGTTTGGCGGTGCCGCTCCTACGAGCAGTACTTC. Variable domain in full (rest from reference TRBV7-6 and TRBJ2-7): GAGVSQSPRYKVTKRGQDVALRCDPISGHVSLYWYRQALGQGPEFLTYFNYEAQQDKSGLPNDRFSAERPEGSISTLTIQRTEQRDSAMYRCASSLVWRCRSYEQYFGPGTRLTVT.

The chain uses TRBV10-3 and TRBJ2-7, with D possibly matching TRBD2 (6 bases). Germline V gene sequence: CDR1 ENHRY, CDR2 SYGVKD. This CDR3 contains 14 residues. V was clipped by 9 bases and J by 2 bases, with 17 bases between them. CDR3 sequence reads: CAMVRGPGAYEQYF. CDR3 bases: TGTGCCATGGTGAGGGGCCCGGGGGCCTACGAGCAGTACTTC.

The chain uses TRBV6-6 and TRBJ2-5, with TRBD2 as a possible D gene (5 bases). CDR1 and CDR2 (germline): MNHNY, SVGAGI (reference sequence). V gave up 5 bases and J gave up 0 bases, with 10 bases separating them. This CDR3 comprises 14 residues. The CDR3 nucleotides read TGTGCCAGCAGTCCCCCCGGGGACCAAGAGACCCAGTACTTC. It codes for CASSPPGDQETQYF.

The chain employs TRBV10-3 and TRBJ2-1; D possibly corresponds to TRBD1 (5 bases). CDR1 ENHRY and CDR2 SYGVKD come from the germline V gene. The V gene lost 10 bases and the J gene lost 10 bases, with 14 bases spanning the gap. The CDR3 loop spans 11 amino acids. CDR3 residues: CATSSGAEQFF. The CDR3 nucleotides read TGTGCCACCTCTTCTGGGGCGGAGCAGTTCTTC.

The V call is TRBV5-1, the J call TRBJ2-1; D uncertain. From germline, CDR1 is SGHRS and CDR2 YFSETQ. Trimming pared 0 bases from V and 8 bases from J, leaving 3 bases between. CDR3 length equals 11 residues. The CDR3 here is CASSLVDEQFF. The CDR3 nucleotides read TGCGCCAGCAGCTTGGTGGATGAGCAGTTCTTC.

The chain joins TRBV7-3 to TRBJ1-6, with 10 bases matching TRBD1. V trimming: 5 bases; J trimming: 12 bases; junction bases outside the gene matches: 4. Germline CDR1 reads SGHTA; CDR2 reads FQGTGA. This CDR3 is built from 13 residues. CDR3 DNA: TGTGCCAGCAGCAAGGGACAGGGGTTACCCCTCCACTTT. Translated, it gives CASSKGQGLPLHF.

The CDR3 DNA reads TGTGCCAGCTCCCCCGGACAGAACTATGGCTACACCTTC. Translating it yields CASSPGQNYGYTF. The V and J genes are TRBV18 and TRBJ1-2, with a tentative D call TRBD1 (6 bases). The CDR3 has 13 residues. Trimming cost V 6 bases and J 2 bases, with 10 bases left between them. In germline, CDR1 is KGHSH, CDR2 LQKENI.

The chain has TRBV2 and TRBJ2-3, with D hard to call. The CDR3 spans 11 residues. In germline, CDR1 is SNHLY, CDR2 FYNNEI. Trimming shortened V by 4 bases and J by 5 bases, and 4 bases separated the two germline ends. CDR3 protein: CASSVQDTQYF. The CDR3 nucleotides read TGTGCCAGCAGTGTTCAAGATACGCAGTATTTT.

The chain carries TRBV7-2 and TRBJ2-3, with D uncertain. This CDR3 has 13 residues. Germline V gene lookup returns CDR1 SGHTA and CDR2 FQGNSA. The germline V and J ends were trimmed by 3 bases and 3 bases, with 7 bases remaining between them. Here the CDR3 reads CASSFQGTDTQYF. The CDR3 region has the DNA TGTGCCAGCAGCTTCCAAGGGACAGATACGCAGTATTTT.

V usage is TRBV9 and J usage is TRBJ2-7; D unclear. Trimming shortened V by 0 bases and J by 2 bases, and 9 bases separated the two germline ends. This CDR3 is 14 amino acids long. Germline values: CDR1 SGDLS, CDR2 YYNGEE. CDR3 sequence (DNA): TGTGCCAGCAGCGTAGATCTTGAAGCCTACGAGCAGTACTTC. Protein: CASSVDLEAYEQYF. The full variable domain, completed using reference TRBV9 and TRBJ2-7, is DSGVTQTPKHLITATGQRVTLRCSPRSGDLSVYWYQQSLDQGLQFLIQYYNGEERAKGNILERFSAQQFPDLHSELNLSSLELGDSALYFCASSVDLEAYEQYFGPGTRLTVT.

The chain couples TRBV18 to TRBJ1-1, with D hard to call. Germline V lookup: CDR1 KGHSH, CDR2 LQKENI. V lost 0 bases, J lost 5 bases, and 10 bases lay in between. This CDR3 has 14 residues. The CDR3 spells CASSPPGMGTEAFF. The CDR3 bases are TGTGCCAGCTCACCACCGGGCATGGGAACTGAAGCTTTCTTT.

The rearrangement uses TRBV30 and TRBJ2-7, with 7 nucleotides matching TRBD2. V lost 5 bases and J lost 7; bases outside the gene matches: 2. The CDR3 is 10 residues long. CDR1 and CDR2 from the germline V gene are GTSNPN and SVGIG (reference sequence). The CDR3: CAWGRGEQYF. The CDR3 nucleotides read TGTGCCTGGGGGCGGGGGGAGCAGTACTTC.

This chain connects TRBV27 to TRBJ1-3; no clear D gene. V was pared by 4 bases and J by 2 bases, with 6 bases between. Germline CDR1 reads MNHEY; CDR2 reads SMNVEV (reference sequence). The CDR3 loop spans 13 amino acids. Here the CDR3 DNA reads TGTGCCAGCAGTTCAAGGCCTGGAAACACCATATATTTT. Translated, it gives CASSSRPGNTIYF.

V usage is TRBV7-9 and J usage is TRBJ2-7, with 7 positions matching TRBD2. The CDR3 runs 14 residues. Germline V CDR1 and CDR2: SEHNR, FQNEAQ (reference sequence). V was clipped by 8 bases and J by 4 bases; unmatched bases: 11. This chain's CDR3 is CASGVGGSQYEQYF. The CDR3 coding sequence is TGTGCCAGCGGGGTGGGGGGGAGCCAATACGAGCAGTACTTC.